The present T cell receptor beta chain was sequenced within a study of human T cells and chemical hapten exposure. As for the study in general: Small pooled library volume differences chiefly drove per-sample TCR yield variation. Study-wide points: Sensitizing with DPC caused no change in TCRs above 1 in 1000 frequency.

V was clipped by 5 bases and J by 4 bases; unmatched bases: 6. Germline values: CDR1 SGHTA, CDR2 FQGNSA. CDR3 length: 15 amino acids. The template was total RNA from unfractionated whole blood. The library put unique molecular identifiers onto individual cDNA molecules. Per the original methods: From about 20,000 to 690,000 TCRs were found per sample, with a median of about 100,000. TCRdb reprocessed the reads with MiXCR, giving one entry per CDR3 protein. These V and J calls derive from TCRdb rather than the authors' analysis. The table shows around 120,000 distinct CDR3 sequences, with over 6.5% occurring only once. This clonotype was seen more than once but under ten times. Its antigen is as yet unknown.

The receptor comes from a human donor in good health. Some clones in this sample may be carry-over from other donors' samples. The chain carries TRBV7-2 and TRBJ2-7; 12 bases fit TRBD2. Sequencing used whole blood. The CDR3, as DNA: TGTGCCAGCAGCCCTGGACTAGCGGGATCTTACGAGCAGTACTTC. It translates to CASSPGLAGSYEQYF.